Following are 13 T cell receptor beta chains from one sample sequenced in a study of early T cells in non-severe SARS-CoV-2 infection. Each CDR3 protein is one row after TCRdb ran MiXCR on the 5' RACE reads. Here the sample spans roughly 46,000 distinct CDR3 sequences, around 9.6% being singletons. The source was whole blood, collected at baseline. The receptors stem from an adult who was a healthcare worker with PCR-confirmed SARS-CoV-2 infection or an uninfected control (not recorded which).

This clonotype was seen only a few times. The chain joins TRBV6-2 or TRBV6-3 to TRBJ2-2, with 7 nucleotides matching TRBD2. Trimming took 4 bases from V and 3 from J; bases not matched to a gene: 5. The CDR3 has 15 amino acids. CDR1 MNHEY and CDR2 SVGEGT come from the germline V gene. CDR3 DNA: TGTGCCAGCAGTTTGGGGACTATGGACACCGGGGAGCTGTTTTTT. Residues: CASSLGTMDTGELFF.

The chain combines TRBV9 with TRBJ2-1; D call uncertain. The CDR3 covers 15 residues. The germline CDR1 and CDR2 sequences are SGDLS and YYNGEE. V gave up 4 bases and J gave up 5 bases, with 16 bases separating them. In DNA form, the CDR3 reads TGTGCCAGCAGCCCGGGTCGAGGCGGTGACAATGAGCAGTTCTTC. Translating it yields CASSPGRGGDNEQFF.

The J gene is TRBJ1-1, the V gene TRBV11-2, with D uncertain. With 3 bases removed from V and 4 bases from J, the gap between germline ends came to 3 bases. CDR3 length equals 11 residues. Looked up from germline, CDR1 is SGHAT and CDR2 is FQNNGV. CDR3 sequence (DNA): TGTGCCAGCAGCTTGGGCACTGAAGCTTTCTTT. Translation gives CASSLGTEAFF.

A few counts support this clonotype. This chain connects TRBV18 to TRBJ2-1; D is possibly TRBD1 (5 bases). Trimming took off 3 bases at V and 5 bases at J, with 14 bases between the two ends. Germline-derived CDR1 and CDR2 are KGHSH and LQKENI. The CDR3 length is 15 residues. The CDR3 region has the DNA TGTGCCAGCTCACCGTTTGTGACAGATAACAATGAGCAGTTCTTC. It is translated as CASSPFVTDNNEQFF. Filled out from reference TRBV18 and TRBJ2-1, the complete variable domain reads NAGVMQNPRHLVRRRGQEARLRCSPMKGHSHVYWYRQLPEEGLKFMVYLQKENIIDESGMPKERFSAEFPKEGPSILRIQQVVRGDSAAYFCASSPFVTDNNEQFFGPGTRLTVL.

Only a few counts were recorded for this clonotype. This chain joins TRBV28 and TRBJ2-7, with 8 bases that match TRBD1. J gave up 0 bases and V 8 bases, and 6 bases lay outside the gene matches. Per the germline V gene, CDR1 is MDHEN and CDR2 is SYDVKM. The CDR3 spans 14 residues. As DNA, the CDR3 is TGTGCCAGCCTACAGGGGGGCGCCTCCTACGAGCAGTACTTC. The encoded protein is CASLQGGASYEQYF.

Ten or more counts support this clonotype. The genes are TRBV4-1 and TRBJ2-1; the D gene is possibly TRBD2 (6 bases). Between the trimmed V and J ends, which lost 5 bases and 4 bases, there was a span of 18 bases. CDR1 MGHRA and CDR2 YSYEKL come from the germline V gene. The CDR3 length is 16 residues. In DNA, the CDR3 is TGCGCCAGCAGCTTCCCGTCGGGAGAGGGGTACAATGAGCAGTTCTTC. Residues: CASSFPSGEGYNEQFF.

This clonotype was seen at least ten times. This chain connects TRBV6-1 to TRBJ1-2; 9 bases agree with TRBD1. Germline loops: CDR1 MNHNS, CDR2 SASEGT. This CDR3 is built from 13 residues. J lost 6 bases, V lost 6 bases, and 5 bases had no gene match. The CDR3 DNA is TGTGCCAGCAGGAAAACAGGGGGCGATGGCTACACCTTC. It encodes CASRKTGGDGYTF.

This clonotype has more than one count but fewer than ten. The rearrangement uses TRBV19 and TRBJ2-3; 8 bases match TRBD1. The germline CDR1 and CDR2 sequences are LNHDA and SQIVND (reference sequence). The trim removed 3 bases at V and 4 bases at J, leaving 9 bases unmatched. The CDR3 totals 16 residues. DNA of the CDR3: TGTGCCAGTAGTATCTTCGCCGGACAGGGATCAGATACGCAGTATTTT. As protein: CASSIFAGQGSDTQYF. The entire variable domain, with the rest obtained from reference TRBV19 and TRBJ2-3, is as follows: DGGITQSPKYLFRKEGQNVTLSCEQNLNHDAMYWYRQDPGQGLRLIYYSQIVNDFQKGDIAEGYSVSREKKESFPLTVTSAQKNPTAFYLCASSIFAGQGSDTQYFGPGTRLTVL.

Only a few counts were recorded for this clonotype. The gene calls are TRBV3-1 and TRBJ2-2, with TRBD2 identical over 9 bases. The CDR3 is 14 residues long. Looked up from germline, CDR1 is LGHDT and CDR2 is YNNKEL (reference sequence). V dropped 7 bases and J dropped 6; count of bases not matched to a gene: 6. The CDR3 protein is CASNSGSTAGELFF. The CDR3 bases are TGTGCCAGCAATAGCGGGAGTACGGCCGGGGAGCTGTTTTTT.

This clonotype was counted between two and nine times. The CDR3 coding sequence is TGTGCCAGCAGTTTAACCGACAGGGGCTCTGGAAACACCATATATTTT. Translation: CASSLTDRGSGNTIYF. The chain joins TRBV2 to TRBJ1-3, with 8 bases identical to TRBD1. Trimming at V came to 5 bases and at J to 0 bases, leaving 6 bases not matched to a gene. The CDR3 runs 16 residues. Germline V CDR1 and CDR2: SNHLY, FYNNEI. The variable domain in full, completed from reference TRBV2 and TRBJ1-3, reads EPEVTQTPSHQVTQMGQEVILRCVPISNHLYFYWYRQILGQKVEFLVSFYNNEISEKSEIFDDQFSVERPDGSNFTLKIRSTKLEDSAMYFCASSLTDRGSGNTIYFGEGSWLTVV.

This clonotype was seen a handful of times. This chain uses TRBV7-2 with TRBJ2-7; no definite D call. This CDR3 is 13 amino acids long. V dropped 1 base and J dropped 2 bases, with 6 bases sitting between them. The germline CDR1 and CDR2 sequences are SGHTA and FQGNSA. The CDR3 DNA reads as TGTGCCAGCAGCTTAGTACTCCCCTACGAGCAGTACTTC. Protein: CASSLVLPYEQYF.

This clonotype was detected a few times. The rearrangement joins TRBV6-2 or TRBV6-3 to TRBJ2-4; D gene uncertain. CDR1 MNHEY and CDR2 SVGEGT come from the germline V gene. The length of the CDR3 is 15 residues. The germline V and J ends were trimmed by 2 bases and 2 bases, with 10 bases remaining between them. CDR3 DNA sequence: TGTGCCAGCAGTTACAATAGGCCATCCAAAAACATTCAGTACTTC. This codes for CASSYNRPSKNIQYF.

This clonotype showed up many times. The chain uses TRBV11-2 and TRBJ1-4; D unresolved. This CDR3 is built from 16 residues. Trimming pared 2 bases from V and 7 bases from J, leaving 17 bases between. Germline V gene data show CDR1 as SGHAT and CDR2 as FQNNGV. The CDR3 nucleotides are TGTGCCAGCAGCTTAAGTGCGGCGGGTGTGGGTGAAAAACTGTTTTTT. Encoded protein: CASSLSAAGVGEKLFF.